The 2 T cell receptor beta chains given below trace back to one sample, sequenced in a study of patients and donors after allogeneic stem cell transplantation. TCRdb itself ran the RT-PCR reads through MiXCR, one entry per CDR3 protein. This table has about a million distinct CDR3 sequences, around 17% appearing once. Sequenced input: blood, either unsorted or a sorted T cell fraction (not recorded which). The receptors originated from a human donor who was either an allogeneic HSCT recipient or a stem cell or donor lymphocyte infusion donor (not recorded which). It is not recorded whose cells these are; they may come from a transplant donor.

The V gene is TRBV20-1, the J gene TRBJ2-1; no clear D gene. Germline V CDR1 and CDR2: DFQATT, SNEGSKA (reference sequence). V lost 2 bases and J 3 bases, leaving 5 bases between the germline ends. The CDR3 covers 12 residues. CDR3 coding DNA: TGCAGTGCTAGAAACGGCTACAATGAGCAGTTCTTC. Its protein is CSARNGYNEQFF.

The CDR3 sequence: CASRVTGERTEAFF. The CDR3 nucleotides are TGTGCCAGCAGAGTGACAGGGGAGCGCACTGAAGCTTTCTTT. This chain uses TRBV12-3 or TRBV12-4 with TRBJ1-1, with TRBD1 matching 8 bases. The trim removed 6 bases at V and 4 bases at J, leaving 7 bases unmatched. CDR3 length: 14 amino acids.